Below, 27 T cell receptor beta chains from the same sample are listed, as sequenced in a study of regulatory T cells in long-lasting Graves disease. Both iRepertoire HTBI primers and Arm-PCR of CDR3 regions were used to build the TCR beta libraries. TCRdb redid the calling of the multiplex PCR reads with MiXCR, one entry per CDR3 protein. Of fewer than 550,000 distinct CDR3 sequences listed, roughly 21% are singletons. Time point in this sample: persistent/refractory GD, antithyroid drugs over 5 years with positive TRAb. RNA from PBMCs was the source of the TCR library. The source material was peripheral blood mononuclear cells (PBMCs), sampled when the disease was refractory, from a patient treated with antithyroid drugs. The origin of the receptors is a female donor with Graves disease.

CDR3 nucleotides: TGTGCCAGCAGTGAATCCCCTGGGCCAGATACGCAGTATTTT. Translation gives CASSESPGPDTQYF. The genes are TRBV2 and TRBJ2-3; D is uncertain. This CDR3 contains 14 residues. Germline CDR1 and CDR2: SNHLY and FYNNEI. The ends were cut back, 2 bases at V and 4 bases at J, with 10 bases in the middle. The variable domain in full, completed from reference TRBV2 and TRBJ2-3, reads EPEVTQTPSHQVTQMGQEVILRCVPISNHLYFYWYRQILGQKVEFLVSFYNNEISEKSEIFDDQFSVERPDGSNFTLKIRSTKLEDSAMYFCASSESPGPDTQYFGPGTRLTVL.

V and J are TRBV20-1 and TRBJ2-1, with D uncertain. Germline V gene data show CDR1 as DFQATT and CDR2 as SNEGSKA (reference sequence). The CDR3 length is 11 residues. Trimming cost V 3 bases and J 4 bases, with 4 bases left between them. The CDR3 DNA is TGCAGTGCTAGCCGATACAATGAGCAGTTCTTC. This encodes CSASRYNEQFF.

This clonotype was observed many times. The chain employs TRBV2 and TRBJ1-2, with no clear D. The germline V and J ends were trimmed by 6 bases and 6 bases, with 11 bases remaining between them. CDR1 is SNHLY and CDR2 is FYNNEI in the germline V gene. The length of the CDR3 is 12 residues. The chain's CDR3 is CASSLVGNGYTF. The CDR3 region has the DNA TGTGCCAGCAGCTTAGTAGGGAATGGCTACACCTTC.

In this sample, this clonotype turned up a few times. The gene calls are TRBV4-1 and TRBJ1-6; weak D call: TRBD1 (5 bases). This CDR3 has 14 amino acids. Trimming shortened V by 1 base and J by 7 bases, and 8 bases separated the two germline ends. CDR1 is MGHRA and CDR2 is YSYEKL in the germline V gene. DNA of the CDR3: TGCGCCAGCAGCCAAGGGGGCTGGAATTCACCCCTCCACTTT. Protein: CASSQGGWNSPLHF.

In its sample, this clonotype was seen many times. The chain links TRBV28 to TRBJ1-2; D is unclear. The CDR3 has 12 residues. Between the trimmed V and J ends, which lost 8 bases and 4 bases, there was a span of 11 bases. From germline, CDR1 is MDHEN and CDR2 SYDVKM. CDR3 loop: CASRQVAYGYTF. DNA for the CDR3: TGTGCCAGCCGTCAGGTTGCCTATGGCTACACCTTC.

This clonotype was counted ten times or more. This chain uses TRBV2 with TRBJ2-5, with no clear D. V shed 2 bases and J shed 5 bases, with 9 bases lying between them. The CDR3 sequence is 13 residues long. Germline CDR1 reads SNHLY; CDR2 reads FYNNEI. The CDR3 region has the DNA TGTGCCAGCAGTGAACAGGTTACGGAGACCCAGTACTTC. This gives the protein CASSEQVTETQYF.

With regard to this clonotype: Possible read error: a much larger clone is one base away. The genes are TRBV4-1 and TRBJ2-5; no clear D gene. The germline V gene encodes CDR1 MGHRA and CDR2 YSYEKL. The length of the CDR3 is 13 residues. The CDR3: CAGSQDQEETQYF. CDR3 DNA sequence: TGCGCCGGCAGCCAAGACCAAGAAGAGACCCAGTACTTC.

The genes are TRBV5-1 and TRBJ2-5, with a possible D match to TRBD2 (6 bases). Germline V gene sequence: CDR1 SGHRS, CDR2 YFSETQ. V was pared by 4 bases and J by 1 base, with 20 bases between. This CDR3 has 17 residues. DNA of the CDR3: TGCGCCAGCAGCAGATGGACTACCCTAGCTTTCCAAGAGACCCAGTACTTC. Protein: CASSRWTTLAFQETQYF.

This clonotype was seen a few times. The rearrangement joins TRBV19 to TRBJ1-1; no clear D gene. Germline V gene sequence: CDR1 LNHDA, CDR2 SQIVND (reference sequence). The CDR3 is 15 amino acids. V lost 3 bases and J 0 bases, leaving 11 bases between the germline ends. The CDR3 is CASSIYRELNTEAFF. The CDR3 bases are TGTGCCAGTAGTATTTACCGGGAATTGAACACTGAAGCTTTCTTT.

This clonotype was counted ten times or more. The rearrangement uses TRBV2 and TRBJ1-1; D unresolved. V lost 4 bases and J lost 10, with 19 bases in between. CDR1 is SNHLY and CDR2 is FYNNEI in the germline V gene. The CDR3 loop spans 14 amino acids. The DNA of the CDR3 is TGTGCCAGCAGTGGTTCCGGACTTTTAGTAGCAGCTTTCTTT. It yields the protein CASSGSGLLVAAFF.

This sequence joins TRBV6-1 and TRBJ2-1, with TRBD1 matching over 8 bases. CDR1 is MNHNS, CDR2 SASEGT, per germline. After removal of 7 bases from V and 4 bases from J, the junction contained 6 bases not matched to a gene. The CDR3 has 14 residues. The CDR3 DNA reads TGTGCCAGCAATGTCAGGGGGCATTACAATGAGCAGTTCTTC. Translation: CASNVRGHYNEQFF.

This clonotype turned up a few times. V gene TRBV6-1 combines with J gene TRBJ2-4; D is uncertain. CDR1 MNHNS and CDR2 SASEGT come from the germline V gene. This CDR3 has 13 amino acids. Trimming pared 5 bases from V and 5 bases from J, leaving 10 bases between. The CDR3 DNA is TGTGCCAGCAGTCAACAGAGAGAAAACATTCAGTACTTC. Translating it yields CASSQQRENIQYF.

This clonotype was observed a few times. The V gene is TRBV14, the J gene TRBJ1-1, with D possibly being TRBD1 (5 bases). From germline, CDR1 is SGHDN and CDR2 FVKESK. This CDR3 has 15 residues. V gave up 6 bases and J gave up 2 bases, with 16 bases separating them. CDR3 sequence: CASRRLGASNTEAFF. The CDR3 DNA follows: TGTGCCAGCAGAAGGCTAGGGGCTAGTAACACTGAAGCTTTCTTT.

This clonotype was detected only a few times. The V gene is TRBV7-2, the J gene TRBJ2-2; TRBD2 matches 10 bases. Germline loops: CDR1 SGHTA, CDR2 FQGNSA. The CDR3 length is 16 residues. J lost 0 bases, V lost 5 bases, and 3 bases had no gene match. The CDR3 spells CASSERGGSNTGELFF. CDR3 coding DNA: TGTGCCAGCAGCGAGCGGGGGGGATCGAACACCGGGGAGCTGTTTTTT. The entire variable domain, with the rest obtained from reference TRBV7-2 and TRBJ2-2, is as follows: GAGVSQSPSNKVTEKGKDVELRCDPISGHTALYWYRQSLGQGLEFLIYFQGNSAPDKSGLPSDRFSAERTGGSVSTLTIQRTQQEDSAVYLCASSERGGSNTGELFFGEGSRLTVL.

This clonotype was seen a few times. The rearrangement uses TRBV7-3 and TRBJ1-1; D not certain. The CDR3 runs 14 residues. The germline V gene has CDR1 SGHTA and CDR2 FQGTGA. The germline V and J ends were trimmed by 0 bases and 6 bases, with 11 bases remaining between them. The CDR3 coding sequence is TGTGCCAGCAGCTTAACGGCGCAAGTGGCTGAAGCTTTCTTT. Translating it yields CASSLTAQVAEAFF.

The CDR3 coding sequence is TGCAGTGCTAGAGATTTGTACAGGGAGGGAACTGAAGCTTTCTTT. This codes for CSARDLYREGTEAFF. The chain couples TRBV20-1 to TRBJ1-1; TRBD1 might be the D (6 bases). Trimming left V 0 bases short and J 5 bases short, with 16 bases between. The CDR3 sequence is 15 residues long. Germline V gene data show CDR1 as DFQATT and CDR2 as SNEGSKA (reference sequence).

This chain joins TRBV9 and TRBJ2-7, with 10 bases lining up with TRBD2. Per germline, CDR1 SGDLS and CDR2 YYNGEE. Trimming removed 0 bases from V and 5 bases from J; junction bases left unmatched: 5. The CDR3 covers 15 residues. DNA of the CDR3: TGTGCCAGCAGCGTAGGTCCAGCGGGAGGGCACGAGCAGTACTTC. Amino acid sequence: CASSVGPAGGHEQYF.

In this sample, this clonotype turned up many times. The chain links TRBV11-3 to TRBJ1-1, with TRBD1 identical over 9 bases. The CDR3 contains 15 residues. Trimming removed 5 bases from V and 1 base from J; junction bases left unmatched: 5. In germline, CDR1 is SGHNT, CDR2 YENEEA. CDR3 DNA sequence: TGTGCCAGCAGCCCCCGGGGACAGGGGAACACTGAAGCTTTCTTT. It encodes CASSPRGQGNTEAFF.

This clonotype was counted at least ten times. The rearrangement uses TRBV12-3 or TRBV12-4 and TRBJ2-7; the match to TRBD1 covers 7 bases. The CDR3 has 13 amino acids. V gave up 4 bases and J gave up 1 base; unmatched junction bases: 1. The CDR3 loop is CASSWGQSYEQYF. CDR3 coding DNA: TGTGCCAGCAGTTGGGGACAGTCCTACGAGCAGTACTTC.

The sample holds a few counts of this clonotype. The CDR3 does not close with the conserved phenylalanine or tryptophan, likely indicating a read error. This chain uses TRBV7-9 with TRBJ2-7, with TRBD2 as a possible D gene (6 bases). Germline CDR1 is SEHNR and CDR2 is FQNEAQ (reference sequence). This CDR3 spans 13 amino acids. Trimming removed 6 bases from V and 2 bases from J, with 11 bases in between. DNA of the CDR3: TGTGCCAGCAGTATTAGCGGAACCTACGAGCAGTACCTC. Its protein is CASSISGTYEQYL.

The CDR3: CASSFFLGQGPTEAFF. CDR3 nucleotide sequence: TGTGCCAGCAGTTTTTTTTTAGGGCAGGGGCCTACTGAAGCTTTCTTT. This chain links TRBV12-3 or TRBV12-4 with TRBJ1-1, with D possibly TRBD1 on 6 matching bases. This CDR3 contains 16 residues. Trimming shortened V by 3 bases and J by 5 bases, and 19 bases separated the two germline ends.

This clonotype was seen many times. This sequence joins TRBV20-1 and TRBJ2-3; D may be TRBD1 or TRBD2 (5 bases each). V lost 5 bases to trimming and J lost 1 base, with 16 bases between them. The CDR3 covers 15 residues. The germline gives CDR1 DFQATT, CDR2 SNEGSKA (reference sequence). In nucleotides, the CDR3 is TGCAGTGCTCACCGGGACGGTGGACGCACAGATACGCAGTATTTT. Residues: CSAHRDGGRTDTQYF.

With regard to this clonotype: This may be a read error, as it is one base from a much larger clone. The chain carries TRBV19 and TRBJ1-4, with D possibly matching TRBD1 (6 bases). The length of the CDR3 is 15 residues. V lost 9 bases and J 4 bases, leaving 18 bases between the germline ends. CDR1 and CDR2 (germline): LNHDA, SQIVND (reference sequence). In DNA, the CDR3 is TGTGCCAGCAGGACGGGGACACTCCTTAATGAAAAACTGTTTTTT. Protein sequence: CASRTGTLLNEKLFF.

To note about this clonotype: This could be a read error, since a much larger clone is one nucleotide away. The rearrangement uses TRBV6-5 and TRBJ2-7; tentatively, D is TRBD1 (6 bases). V was shortened by 4 bases and J by 2 bases, with 12 bases between the two germline ends. The CDR3 loop spans 14 amino acids. The V gene's germline CDR1 is MNHEY and CDR2 SVGAGI. CDR3: CASSCRGDTYEQYF. CDR3 sequence (DNA): TGTGCCAGCAGTTGCAGGGGCGATACCTACGAGCAGTACTTC.

This chain uses TRBV3-1 with TRBJ1-6; TRBD1 might be the D (6 bases). Looked up from germline, CDR1 is LGHDT and CDR2 is YNNKEL (reference sequence). This CDR3 contains 14 residues. The V end was cut by 0 bases, the J end by 7 bases, with 7 bases between. CDR3 DNA: TGTGCCAGCAGCCAAGACGGGGGCAATTCACCCCTCCACTTT. It translates to CASSQDGGNSPLHF.

This clonotype was observed a few times. This sequence joins TRBV7-9 and TRBJ2-6; D might be TRBD2 (6 bases). V was shortened by 10 bases and J by 0 bases, with 22 bases between the two germline ends. This CDR3 has 18 residues. Germline lookup yields CDR1 SEHNR and CDR2 FQNEAQ (reference sequence). As DNA, the CDR3 is TGTGCCACGCTTTGGGCAGGGCCCGGGGGCTCTGGGGCCAACGTCCTGACTTTC. As protein: CATLWAGPGGSGANVLTF. Looking up the rest from reference TRBV7-9 and TRBJ2-6 gives the full variable domain: DTGVSQNPRHKITKRGQNVTFRCDPISEHNRLYWYRQTLGQGPEFLTYFQNEAQLEKSRLLSDRFSAERPKGSFSTLEIQRTEQGDSAMYLCATLWAGPGGSGANVLTFGAGSRLTVL.

This clonotype was seen repeatedly, ten times or more. This sequence joins TRBV28 and TRBJ1-5; TRBD1 matches 7 bases. Germline assignment: CDR1 MDHEN and CDR2 SYDVKM. The V segment lost 8 bases and the J segment 4 bases; nucleotides outside the gene matches: 14. CDR3 length: 16 residues. CDR3 DNA sequence: TGTGCCAGCGGACACAGGGGAGACAAAAGAAATCAGCCCCAGCATTTT. This codes for CASGHRGDKRNQPQHF.